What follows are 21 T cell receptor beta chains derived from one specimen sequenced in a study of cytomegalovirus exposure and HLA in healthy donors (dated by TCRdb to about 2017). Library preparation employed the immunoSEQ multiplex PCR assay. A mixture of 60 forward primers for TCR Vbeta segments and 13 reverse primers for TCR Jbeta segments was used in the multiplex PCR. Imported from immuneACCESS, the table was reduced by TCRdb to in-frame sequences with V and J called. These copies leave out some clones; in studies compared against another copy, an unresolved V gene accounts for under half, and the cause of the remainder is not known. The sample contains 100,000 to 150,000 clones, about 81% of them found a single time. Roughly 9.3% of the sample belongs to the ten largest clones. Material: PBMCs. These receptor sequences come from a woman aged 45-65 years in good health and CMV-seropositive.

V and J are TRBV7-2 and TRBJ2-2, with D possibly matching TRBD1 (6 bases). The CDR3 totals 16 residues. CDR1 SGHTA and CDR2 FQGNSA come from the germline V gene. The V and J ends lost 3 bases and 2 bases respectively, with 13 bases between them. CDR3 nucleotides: TGTGCCAGCAGCTTCAGGGGCCGCGCTAACACCGGGGAGCTGTTTTTT. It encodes CASSFRGRANTGELFF.

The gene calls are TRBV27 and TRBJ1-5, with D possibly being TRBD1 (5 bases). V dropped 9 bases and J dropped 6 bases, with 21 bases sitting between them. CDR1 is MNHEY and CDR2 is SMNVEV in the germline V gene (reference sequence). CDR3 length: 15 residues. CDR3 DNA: TGTGCCAGTCCGTCGGGGGGGACGCGACGTCAGCCCCAGCATTTT. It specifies CASPSGGTRRQPQHF.

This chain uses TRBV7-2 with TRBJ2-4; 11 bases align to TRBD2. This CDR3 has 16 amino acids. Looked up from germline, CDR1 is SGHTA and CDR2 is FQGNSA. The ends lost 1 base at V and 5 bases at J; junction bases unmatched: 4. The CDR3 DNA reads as TGTGCCAGCAGCTTAGGGTCTAGCGGGGGGCAAAACATTCAGTACTTC. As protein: CASSLGSSGGQNIQYF. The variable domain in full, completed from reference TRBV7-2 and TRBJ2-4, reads GAGVSQSPSNKVTEKGKDVELRCDPISGHTALYWYRQSLGQGLEFLIYFQGNSAPDKSGLPSDRFSAERTGGSVSTLTIQRTQQEDSAVYLCASSLGSSGGQNIQYFGAGTRLSVL.

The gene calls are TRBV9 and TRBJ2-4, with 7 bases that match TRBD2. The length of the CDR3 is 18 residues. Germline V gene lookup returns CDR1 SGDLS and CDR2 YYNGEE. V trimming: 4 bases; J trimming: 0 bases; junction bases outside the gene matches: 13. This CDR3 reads CASSLEGLPLQAKNIQYF. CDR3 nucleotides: TGTGCCAGCAGCTTAGAGGGACTACCTTTACAAGCCAAAAACATTCAGTACTTC.

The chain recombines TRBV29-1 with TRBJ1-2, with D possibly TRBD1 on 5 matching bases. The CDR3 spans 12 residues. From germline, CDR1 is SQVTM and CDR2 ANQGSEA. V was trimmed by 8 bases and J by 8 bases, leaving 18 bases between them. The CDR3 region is CSSTTGEGGYTF. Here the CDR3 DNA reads TGCAGCTCGACCACGGGGGAGGGAGGCTACACCTTC.

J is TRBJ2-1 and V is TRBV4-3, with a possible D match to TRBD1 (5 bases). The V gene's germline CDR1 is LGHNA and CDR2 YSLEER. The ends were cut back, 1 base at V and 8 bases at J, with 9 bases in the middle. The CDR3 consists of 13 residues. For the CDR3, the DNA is TGCGCCAGCAGCCAAGCTCAAGGGGATGAGCAGTTCTTC. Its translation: CASSQAQGDEQFF.

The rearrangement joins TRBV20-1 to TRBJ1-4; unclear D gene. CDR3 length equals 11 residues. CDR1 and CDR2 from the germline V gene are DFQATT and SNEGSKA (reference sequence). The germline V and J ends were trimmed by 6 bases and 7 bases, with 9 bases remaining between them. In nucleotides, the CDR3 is TGCAGTGCCGAAAGCGGTGAAAAACTGTTTTTT. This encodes CSAESGEKLFF.

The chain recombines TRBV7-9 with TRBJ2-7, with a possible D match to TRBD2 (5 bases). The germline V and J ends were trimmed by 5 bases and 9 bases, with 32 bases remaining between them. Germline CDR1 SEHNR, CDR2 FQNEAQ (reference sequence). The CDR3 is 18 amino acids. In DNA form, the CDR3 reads TGTGCCAGCAGCGGAGCCGCTGTGAAAGGCGGAGGCGCGATGCGGCAGTACTTC. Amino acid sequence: CASSGAAVKGGGAMRQYF.

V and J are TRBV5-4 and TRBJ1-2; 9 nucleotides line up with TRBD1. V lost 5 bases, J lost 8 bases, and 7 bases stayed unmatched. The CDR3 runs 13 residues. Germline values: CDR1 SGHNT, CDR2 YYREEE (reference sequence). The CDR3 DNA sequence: TGTGCCAGCAGTCGGGACAGGGACAAGGGCTACACCTTC. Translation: CASSRDRDKGYTF.

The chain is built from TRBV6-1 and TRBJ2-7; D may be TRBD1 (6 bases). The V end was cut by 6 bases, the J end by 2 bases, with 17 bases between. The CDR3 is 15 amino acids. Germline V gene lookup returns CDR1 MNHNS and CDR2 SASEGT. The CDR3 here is CASSIGQLPTYEQYF. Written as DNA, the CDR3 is TGTGCCAGCAGCATAGGACAGCTACCTACCTACGAGCAGTACTTC.

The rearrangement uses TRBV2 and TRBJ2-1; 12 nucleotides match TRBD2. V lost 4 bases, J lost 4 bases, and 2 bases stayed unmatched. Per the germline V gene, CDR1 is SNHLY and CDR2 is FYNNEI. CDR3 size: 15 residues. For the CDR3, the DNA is TGTGCCAGCAGTGCCGGACTAGCGGGGTACAATGAGCAGTTCTTC. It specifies CASSAGLAGYNEQFF.

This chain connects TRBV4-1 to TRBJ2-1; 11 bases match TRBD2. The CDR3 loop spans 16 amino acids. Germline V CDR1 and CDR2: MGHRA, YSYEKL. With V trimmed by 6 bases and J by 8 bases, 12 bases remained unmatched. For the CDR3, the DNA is TGCGCCAGCAGGGAAACTAGCGGGAGTTCTTATCATGAGCAGTTCTTC. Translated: CASRETSGSSYHEQFF.

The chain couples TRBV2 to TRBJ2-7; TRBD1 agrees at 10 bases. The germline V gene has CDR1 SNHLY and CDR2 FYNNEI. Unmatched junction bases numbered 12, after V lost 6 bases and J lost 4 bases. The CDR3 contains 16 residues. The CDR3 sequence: CASSAGQGWSLYEQYF. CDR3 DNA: TGTGCCAGCAGCGCGGGACAGGGGTGGTCCCTGTACGAGCAGTACTTC.

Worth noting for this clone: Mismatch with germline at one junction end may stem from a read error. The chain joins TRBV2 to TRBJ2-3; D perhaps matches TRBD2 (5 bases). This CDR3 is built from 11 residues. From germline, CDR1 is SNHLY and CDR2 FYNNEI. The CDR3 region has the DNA TGTGCCAGCAGTGAGGGAGATACGCAGTGTTTT. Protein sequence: CASSEGDTQCF.

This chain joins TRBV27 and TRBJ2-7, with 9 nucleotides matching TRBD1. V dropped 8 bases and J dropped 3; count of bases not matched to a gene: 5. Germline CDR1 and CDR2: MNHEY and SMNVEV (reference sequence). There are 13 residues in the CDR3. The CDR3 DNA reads TGTGCCAGCGGGGACAGGGCAATCTACGAGCAGTACTTC. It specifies CASGDRAIYEQYF.

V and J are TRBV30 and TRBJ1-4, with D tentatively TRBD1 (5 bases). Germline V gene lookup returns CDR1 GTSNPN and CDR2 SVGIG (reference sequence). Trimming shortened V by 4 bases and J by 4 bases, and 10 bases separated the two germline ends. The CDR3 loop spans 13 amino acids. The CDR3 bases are TGTGCCTGGAAGGGGCCCGATAATGAAAAACTGTTTTTT. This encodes CAWKGPDNEKLFF.

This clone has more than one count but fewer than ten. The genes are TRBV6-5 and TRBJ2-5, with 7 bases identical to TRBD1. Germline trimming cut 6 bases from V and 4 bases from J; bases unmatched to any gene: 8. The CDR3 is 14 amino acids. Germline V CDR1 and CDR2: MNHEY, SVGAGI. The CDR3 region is CASRNYRGGETQYF. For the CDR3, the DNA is TGTGCCAGCAGGAACTACAGGGGTGGAGAGACCCAGTACTTC.

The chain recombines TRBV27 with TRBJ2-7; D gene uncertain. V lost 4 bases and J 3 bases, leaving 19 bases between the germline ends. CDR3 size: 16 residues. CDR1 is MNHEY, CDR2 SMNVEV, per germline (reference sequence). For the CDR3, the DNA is TGTGCCAGCAGTTCCTCTATGGGCCCCACCTTCTACGAGCAGTACTTC. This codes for CASSSSMGPTFYEQYF.

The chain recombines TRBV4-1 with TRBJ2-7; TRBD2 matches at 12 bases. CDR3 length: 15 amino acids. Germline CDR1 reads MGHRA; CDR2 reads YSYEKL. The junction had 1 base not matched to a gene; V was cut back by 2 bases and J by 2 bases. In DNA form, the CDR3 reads TGCGCCAGCAGCCAAACTAGCGGGAGGACCTACGAGCAGTACTTC. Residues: CASSQTSGRTYEQYF.

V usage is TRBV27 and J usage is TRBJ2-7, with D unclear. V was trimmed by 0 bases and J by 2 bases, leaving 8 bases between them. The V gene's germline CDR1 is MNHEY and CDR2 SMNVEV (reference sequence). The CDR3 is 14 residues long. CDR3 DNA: TGTGCCAGCAGTTTATCCTCCAGTCCCTACGAGCAGTACTTC. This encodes CASSLSSSPYEQYF.

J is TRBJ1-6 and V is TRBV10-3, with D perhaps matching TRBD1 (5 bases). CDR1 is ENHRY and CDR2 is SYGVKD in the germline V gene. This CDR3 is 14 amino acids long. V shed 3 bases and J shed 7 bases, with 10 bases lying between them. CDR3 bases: TGTGCCATCAGTGAACAGACAGCCAATTCACCCCTCCACTTT. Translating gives CAISEQTANSPLHF.